This T cell receptor (beta chain) originates from a study of post-analysis software for immune sequencing data. Sequencing libraries made from TCR beta cDNA carried unique molecular identifiers. In TCRdb, the PCR reads were re-called with MiXCR into one record per CDR3 protein. The sample lists roughly 540,000 distinct CDR3 sequences, 30% to 40% occurring once. General study results and limits: About five TRBV segments occurring more often in patients than controls included TRBV5-6, TRBV5-1 and TRBV20-1.

This CDR3 has 13 residues. Germline CDR1 reads SNHLY; CDR2 reads FYNNEI. Trimming took off 3 bases at V and 4 bases at J, with 9 bases between the two ends. Only a few counts were recorded for this clonotype. Its specificity is not known. The sample taken for sequencing was blood. This chain connects TRBV2 to TRBJ2-5; D uncertain. The receptor's source is a girl under 18 with multiple sclerosis. As DNA, the CDR3 is TGTGCCAGCAGTGAGAATTTGGGAGAGACCCAGTACTTC. Encoded protein: CASSENLGETQYF.